The entry that follows covers one T cell receptor beta chain sequence. The antigen is not known. TCRdb re-derived calls from the 5' RACE reads in MiXCR, one entry per CDR3 protein. The sample records 250,000 to 400,000 distinct CDR3 sequences, roughly an eighth being singletons. The source of the sample is a study of T-cell memory formation after mild COVID-19. Study as a whole: Clustering of TCRs was largely donor specific. Findings of the study overall: Day 15 to 85 contractors were CD4/CD8 balanced; later expanders leaned CD4+. Largely, contracting CD4+ clones fell within CM and EM, and contracting CD8+ clones within EMRA. Researchers found some responding clones in pre-infection memory, a sign that cross-reactive memory joined.

The CDR3 extends over 18 amino acids. Material: PBMCs or a T cell subset sorted from them (not recorded which). The V and J genes are TRBV12-2 and TRBJ1-1; the D call in the table, TRBD1, was not verified against the DNA. TRBV12-2 has pseudogene status. The receptor was derived from a young man who had mild COVID-19 (a few samples of this study predate the infection). Cell type and time point are not known. The CDR3 loop is CASRLARLGRGRETEAFF. For the CDR3, the DNA is TGTGCAAGTCGCTTAGCGAGGCTCGGTAGGGGGCGGGAAACTGAAGCTTTCTTT.